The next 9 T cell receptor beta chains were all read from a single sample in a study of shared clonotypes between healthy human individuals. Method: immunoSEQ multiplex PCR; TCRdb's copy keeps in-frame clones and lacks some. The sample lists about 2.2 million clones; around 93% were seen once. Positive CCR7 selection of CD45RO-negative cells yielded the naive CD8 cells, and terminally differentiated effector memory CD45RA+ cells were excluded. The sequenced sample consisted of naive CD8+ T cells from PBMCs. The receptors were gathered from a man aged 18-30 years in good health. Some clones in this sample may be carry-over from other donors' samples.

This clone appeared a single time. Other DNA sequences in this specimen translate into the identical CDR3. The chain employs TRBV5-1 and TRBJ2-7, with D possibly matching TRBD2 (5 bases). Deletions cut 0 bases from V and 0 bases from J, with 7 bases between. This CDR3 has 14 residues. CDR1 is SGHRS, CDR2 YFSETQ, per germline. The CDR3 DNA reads TGCGCCAGCAGCTTGGGAGGGCGCTCCTACGAGCAGTACTTC. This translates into CASSLGGRSYEQYF.

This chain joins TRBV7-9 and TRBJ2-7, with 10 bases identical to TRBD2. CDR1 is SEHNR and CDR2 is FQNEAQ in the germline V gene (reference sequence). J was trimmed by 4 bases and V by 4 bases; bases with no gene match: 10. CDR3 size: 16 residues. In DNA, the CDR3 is TGTGCCAGCAGCTCCTCTAATAGCGGGAGGTTGTACGAGCAGTACTTC. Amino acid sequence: CASSSSNSGRLYEQYF.

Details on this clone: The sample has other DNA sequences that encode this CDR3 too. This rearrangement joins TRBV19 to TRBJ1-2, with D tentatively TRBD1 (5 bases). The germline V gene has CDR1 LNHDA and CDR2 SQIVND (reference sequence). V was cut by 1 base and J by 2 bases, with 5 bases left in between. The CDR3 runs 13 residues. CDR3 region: CASSIAGNYGYTF. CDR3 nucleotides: TGTGCCAGTAGTATAGCAGGGAACTATGGCTACACCTTC.

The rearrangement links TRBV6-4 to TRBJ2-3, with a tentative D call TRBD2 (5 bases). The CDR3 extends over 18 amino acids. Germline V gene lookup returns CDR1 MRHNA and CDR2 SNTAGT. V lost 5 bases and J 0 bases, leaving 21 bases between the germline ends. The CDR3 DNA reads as TGTGCCAGCAGTCCGGACTCATTCTCACTTCCTAGCACAGATACGCAGTATTTT. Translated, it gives CASSPDSFSLPSTDTQYF.

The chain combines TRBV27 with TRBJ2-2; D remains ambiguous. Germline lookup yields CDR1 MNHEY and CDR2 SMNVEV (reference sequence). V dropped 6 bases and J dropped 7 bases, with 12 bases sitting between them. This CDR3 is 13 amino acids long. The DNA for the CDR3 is TGTGCCAGCAGCCGCTCGAGCAGCGGGGAGCTGTTTTTT. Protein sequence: CASSRSSSGELFF.

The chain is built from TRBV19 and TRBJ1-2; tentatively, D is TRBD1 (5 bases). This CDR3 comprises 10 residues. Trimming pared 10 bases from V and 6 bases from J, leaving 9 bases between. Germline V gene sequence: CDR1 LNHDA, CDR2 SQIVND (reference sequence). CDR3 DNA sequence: TGTGCCACTTTACAGGATGGCTACACCTTC. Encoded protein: CATLQDGYTF. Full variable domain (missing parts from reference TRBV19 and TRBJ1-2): DGGITQSPKYLFRKEGQNVTLSCEQNLNHDAMYWYRQDPGQGLRLIYYSQIVNDFQKGDIAEGYSVSREKKESFPLTVTSAQKNPTAFYLCATLQDGYTFGSGTRLTVV.

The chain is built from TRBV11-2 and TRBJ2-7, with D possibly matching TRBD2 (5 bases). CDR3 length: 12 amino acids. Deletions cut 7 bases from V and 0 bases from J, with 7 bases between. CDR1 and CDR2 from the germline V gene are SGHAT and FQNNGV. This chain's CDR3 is CASNSDSYEQYF. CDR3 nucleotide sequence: TGTGCCAGCAATAGCGACTCCTACGAGCAGTACTTC.

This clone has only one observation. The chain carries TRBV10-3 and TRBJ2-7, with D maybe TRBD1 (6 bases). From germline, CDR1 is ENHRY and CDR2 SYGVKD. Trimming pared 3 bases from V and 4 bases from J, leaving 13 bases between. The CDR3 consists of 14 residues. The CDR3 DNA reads TGTGCCATCAGTGATCCAGGGGTACGGTACGAGCAGTACTTC. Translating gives CAISDPGVRYEQYF.

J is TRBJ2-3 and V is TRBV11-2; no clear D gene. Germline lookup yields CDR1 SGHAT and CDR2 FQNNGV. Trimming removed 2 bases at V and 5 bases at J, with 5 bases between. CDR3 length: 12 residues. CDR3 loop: CASSLWGDTQYF. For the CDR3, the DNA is TGTGCCAGCAGCTTATGGGGAGATACGCAGTATTTT.